The entry below gives a single T cell receptor beta chain sequence along with its context. The data were obtained in a study of blood T cell repertoires in COVID-19. Germline V gene lookup returns CDR1 LGHDT and CDR2 YNNKEL (reference sequence). The CDR3 extends over 16 amino acids. Trimming stripped 1 base from V and 10 bases from J, with 20 bases between. Sequencing was performed with immunoSEQ multiplex PCR; in TCRdb, only in-frame clones are kept and a portion is missing. The table shows 50,000 to 75,000 clones, with 65% to 80% occurring only once. V is TRBV3-1 (or the pseudogene TRBV3-2) and J is TRBJ2-1; TRBD2 is a possible D gene (5 bases). The sequenced sample was peripheral blood. The sequence was obtained from a human donor in a cohort sampled during active COVID-19. In nucleotides, the CDR3 is TGTGCCAGCAGCCAAGGCCCCCAGCGGCCAAATTTAGAGCAGTTCTTC. Translated: CASSQGPQRPNLEQFF.